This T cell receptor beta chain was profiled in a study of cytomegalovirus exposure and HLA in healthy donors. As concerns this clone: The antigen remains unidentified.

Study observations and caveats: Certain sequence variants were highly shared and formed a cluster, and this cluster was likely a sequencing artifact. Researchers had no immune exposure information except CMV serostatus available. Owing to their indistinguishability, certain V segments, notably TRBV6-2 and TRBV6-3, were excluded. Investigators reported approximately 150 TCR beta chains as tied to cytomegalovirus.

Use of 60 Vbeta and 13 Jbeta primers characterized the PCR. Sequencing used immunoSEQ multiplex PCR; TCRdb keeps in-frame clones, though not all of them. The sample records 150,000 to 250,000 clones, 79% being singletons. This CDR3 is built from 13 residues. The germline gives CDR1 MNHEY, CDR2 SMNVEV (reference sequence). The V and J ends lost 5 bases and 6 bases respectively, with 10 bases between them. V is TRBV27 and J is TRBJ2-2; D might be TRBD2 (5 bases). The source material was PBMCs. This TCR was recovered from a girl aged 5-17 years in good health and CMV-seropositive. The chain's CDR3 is CASSPPGAGELFF. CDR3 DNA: TGTGCCAGCAGTCCCCCCGGGGCCGGGGAGCTGTTTTTT.